This T cell receptor (beta chain) was profiled in a study of identical twins listed by TCRdb under 2016. As for the study more broadly: TCR alpha and beta repertoires from monozygotic twins, unrelated adults of various ages and cord blood were deep-sequenced to test whether fetal clonotypes persist. Replicate twin experiments were performed at different times using different library preparation protocols to rule out contamination. The study at large found these results: Zero-insertion analyses could be partly confounded by invariant T cells such as MAIT and iNKT, though diverse VJ usage argued against such confounding for most clonotypes. In monozygotic twins, recombination models systematically underestimated out-of-frame TCR alpha sharing, but the models matched the sharing seen between unrelated individuals. Fewer insertions were carried by abundant cord blood beta clonotypes; a weaker similar trend was observed in young adult naive repertoires, while no such trend was observed in memory repertoires. Compared with coincidental sharing between unrelated individuals, an excess of low generation-probability sequences was observed among out-of-frame TCR alpha sequences shared between twins. Excess twin sharing in beta out-of-frame sequences was weaker because fewer shared sequences lowered the signal-to-noise ratio. Because the same donors could not be followed over many years, the conclusions relied on cross-sectional statistical analysis.

Library creation used 5' RACE. Reads for this sample came from an Illumina HiSeq 2000. A universal primer binding site was added through template switching, and the final cDNA carried a unique molecular identifier so that TCR cDNA molecules could be counted accurately. Specific primers in the conserved constant-segment region were used to synthesize first-strand cDNA for the TCR alpha and beta chains. To control for contamination, every cDNA library was double barcoded, receiving both a SMART-Mk sample barcode and Illumina barcodes. TruSeq adapter sequences and Illumina sample barcodes were added in two successive PCR steps. The Illumina HiSeq platform was used with custom primers to sequence TCR alpha and beta cDNA libraries. The paper's processing steps were these. MiGEC processed the raw reads to extract unique molecular identifiers, while MiXCR was used to determine the CDR3 positions. Recombination models were inferred per individual with the repgenHMM and IGoR tools using an EM algorithm. The analysis of shared clonotypes was done with the tcR package in R, with sharing normalized by the product of cloneset sizes. To study raw recombination free of thymic and clonal selection effects, out-of-frame nonproductive sequences were analyzed. The public reads were reanalyzed by TCRdb: fastp trimming at Q25, MiXCR alignment, in-frame beta chains only. Each CDR3 protein appears once, grouped with its most common genes and DNA. For this entry, the V and J calls and clone size follow TCRdb and not the study's own pipeline. For this sample there are just under 550,000 distinct CDR3 sequences; 13% to 15% appear just once. The ten most abundant clones make up about 0.4% of the sample.

Every donor in the study was a healthy Caucasian. The twin cohort consisted of three pairs of female monozygotic twins, all aged roughly 18 to 29 years. Positive isolation kits from Invitrogen were used to isolate the CD4+ and CD8+ T cell populations. The sample holds many counts of this clonotype. It lacks a known antigen. The sample holds no much larger clone one base away, and base qualities are not on file. A distance of 14 bases separates the germline ends of V and J, which lose 2 bases and 6 bases respectively. Reading from cysteine to phenylalanine, the CDR3 counts 15 amino acids. Solely the CDR3 DNA is kept, with 45 bases framed from the first base. CDR1 and CDR2, looked up from the germline V gene (reference sequence), are SEHNR and FQNEAQ. This sample also appeared in a second study, on yellow fever vaccine responses in identical twins. Looking at the second paper: According to the authors, the vaccine-induced T cell response in identical twins seemed to be partly convergent and partly specific to each individual. The study precisely tracked vaccine-responding T cell clones in identical twins.

Sequencing was carried out using CD4+ T cells sorted from blood. The chain is encoded by TRBV7-9 joined to TRBJ2-1; possibly the D gene is TRBD2, per 5 matching bases. The TCR comes from a woman between 18 and 29 years old in good health. The nucleotide sequence reads TGTGCCAGCAGCTTACCCCCGGGGATAGTCAATGAGCAGTTCTTC. This translates into CASSLPPGIVNEQFF.